This passage covers 17 T cell receptor beta chains from one sample sequenced in a study of blood T cell repertoires in COVID-19. Assay: immunoSEQ multiplex PCR; the TCRdb copy retains only in-frame clones and omits some. Counted here are some 89,000 clones, roughly four fifths occurring once; the ten biggest clones make up 1.2%. Sequences were obtained from peripheral blood. The receptors originated from a woman of 80 years or more with acute or convalescent COVID-19.

The chain couples TRBV6-5 to TRBJ2-7, with D tentatively TRBD1 (6 bases). Germline V CDR1 and CDR2: MNHEY, SVGAGI. This CDR3 comprises 12 residues. V was pared by 11 bases and J by 4 bases, with 15 bases between. In DNA, the CDR3 is TGTGCCGGAAGCAGGGGCCCTTACGAGCAGTACTTC. Amino acid sequence: CAGSRGPYEQYF.

The J gene is TRBJ2-3, the V gene TRBV24-1, with 10 nucleotides matching TRBD2. Germline V CDR1 and CDR2: KGHDR, SFDVKD. This CDR3 contains 17 residues. V trimming: 3 bases; J trimming: 0 bases; junction bases outside the gene matches: 5. CDR3 in DNA: TGTGCCACCAGTGATCCGGGACTAGCGCCCAGCACAGATACGCAGTATTTT. As protein: CATSDPGLAPSTDTQYF.

V and J are TRBV6-6 and TRBJ1-1; the match to TRBD1 covers 8 bases. V was clipped by 7 bases and J by 4 bases; unmatched bases: 5. Germline V CDR1 and CDR2: MNHNY, SVGAGI (reference sequence). This CDR3 spans 13 amino acids. CDR3 nucleotides: TGTGCCAGCATCCGGGACAGGTCCACTGAAGCTTTCTTT. This sequence encodes CASIRDRSTEAFF.

The chain employs TRBV5-5 and TRBJ1-2; D unclear. V was shortened by 0 bases and J by 11 bases, with 20 bases between the two germline ends. CDR3 length: 15 residues. CDR1 is SGHKS, CDR2 YYEKEE, per germline (reference sequence). CDR3 in amino acids: CASSLAAGTPTLYTF. In DNA, the CDR3 is TGTGCCAGCAGCTTGGCGGCAGGCACCCCTACTCTATACACCTTC.

The V and J genes are TRBV12-3 or TRBV12-4 and TRBJ1-4; D is unresolved. Trimming removed 4 bases at V and 11 bases at J, with 11 bases between. This CDR3 is built from 12 residues. Here the CDR3 reads CASSSTLAKLFF. CDR3 bases: TGTGCCAGCAGTTCCACGCTAGCGAAACTGTTTTTT.

This rearrangement joins TRBV2 to TRBJ2-2, with 9 bases matching TRBD1. The CDR3 is made up of 14 amino acids. Per the germline V gene, CDR1 is SNHLY and CDR2 is FYNNEI. V gave up 7 bases and J gave up 4 bases; unmatched junction bases: 4. CDR3 region: CASKIQGATGELFF. Here the CDR3 DNA reads TGTGCCAGCAAGATACAGGGGGCCACCGGGGAGCTGTTTTTT. Drawing the rest from reference TRBV2 and TRBJ2-2, the complete variable domain is EPEVTQTPSHQVTQMGQEVILRCVPISNHLYFYWYRQILGQKVEFLVSFYNNEISEKSEIFDDQFSVERPDGSNFTLKIRSTKLEDSAMYFCASKIQGATGELFFGEGSRLTVL.

This chain uses TRBV18 with TRBJ1-3, with 8 bases lining up with TRBD1. The germline V gene has CDR1 KGHSH and CDR2 LQKENI. V was pared by 3 bases and J by 8 bases, with 0 bases of the junction left unmatched. The CDR3 totals 12 residues. CDR3 in amino acids: CASSPTGDTIYF. In DNA, the CDR3 is TGTGCCAGCTCACCGACAGGGGACACCATATATTTT.

The chain recombines TRBV5-1 with TRBJ2-3; the match to TRBD1 covers 10 bases. The germline gives CDR1 SGHRS, CDR2 YFSETQ. The CDR3 is made up of 16 amino acids. The J segment lost 5 bases and the V segment lost 0 bases, leaving 6 bases of the junction unmatched. The CDR3 DNA reads TGCGCCAGCAGCTTGGCCGGGACAGGGGTTATAGATACGCAGTATTTT. This translates into CASSLAGTGVIDTQYF. Supplemented by reference TRBV5-1 and TRBJ2-3, the full variable domain reads KAGVTQTPRYLIKTRGQQVTLSCSPISGHRSVSWYQQTPGQGLQFLFEYFSETQRNKGNFPGRFSGRQFSNSRSEMNVSTLELGDSALYLCASSLAGTGVIDTQYFGPGTRLTVL.

This clone has just a few counts. The chain joins TRBV5-1 to TRBJ2-7; 8 bases map to TRBD1. The junction had 8 bases not matched to a gene; V was cut back by 4 bases and J by 2 bases. From germline, CDR1 is SGHRS and CDR2 YFSETQ. This CDR3 is 15 amino acids long. CDR3 region: CASSPAGQGAYEQYF. As DNA, the CDR3 is TGCGCCAGCAGCCCCGCCGGACAGGGAGCCTACGAGCAGTACTTC.

This clone was picked up a small number of times. The chain couples TRBV15 to TRBJ2-2; TRBD1 is a possible D gene (6 bases). Germline CDR1 is LNHNV and CDR2 is YYDKDF (reference sequence). The CDR3 consists of 15 residues. Trimming shortened V by 6 bases and J by 1 base, and 12 bases separated the two germline ends. CDR3 sequence (DNA): TGTGCCACCAGAGTAGGACAGCTGAACACCGGGGAGCTGTTTTTT. It codes for CATRVGQLNTGELFF.

J is TRBJ1-1 and V is TRBV5-1; a possible D gene is TRBD1 (6 bases). V was pared by 0 bases and J by 0 bases, with 12 bases between. There are 16 residues in the CDR3. Per germline, CDR1 SGHRS and CDR2 YFSETQ. CDR3: CASSLVAGQMNTEAFF. The CDR3 bases are TGCGCCAGCAGCTTGGTAGCAGGACAGATGAACACTGAAGCTTTCTTT.

This clone was seen a single time. This sequence joins TRBV7-2 and TRBJ2-5, with TRBD1 identical over 9 bases. Germline CDR1 is SGHTA and CDR2 is FQGNSA. CDR3 length equals 15 residues. After removal of 5 bases from V and 5 bases from J, the junction contained 9 bases not matched to a gene. CDR3 nucleotide sequence: TGTGCCAGCAGCCCAAACAGGGGGCAGACGGAGACCCAGTACTTC. Translating gives CASSPNRGQTETQYF. Variable domain in full (rest from reference TRBV7-2 and TRBJ2-5): GAGVSQSPSNKVTEKGKDVELRCDPISGHTALYWYRQSLGQGLEFLIYFQGNSAPDKSGLPSDRFSAERTGGSVSTLTIQRTQQEDSAVYLCASSPNRGQTETQYFGPGTRLLVL.

The V gene is TRBV7-9, the J gene TRBJ1-4, with 8 nucleotides matching TRBD1. J gave up 2 bases and V 3 bases, and 5 bases lay outside the gene matches. CDR1 SEHNR and CDR2 FQNEAQ come from the germline V gene (reference sequence). This CDR3 contains 16 residues. The CDR3 loop reads CASSFQGAHTNEKLFF. The CDR3 DNA reads TGTGCCAGCAGCTTCCAGGGGGCGCATACTAATGAAAAACTGTTTTTT.

The chain uses TRBV19 and TRBJ1-5; D perhaps matches TRBD1 (6 bases). The CDR3 covers 15 residues. Per germline, CDR1 LNHDA and CDR2 SQIVND (reference sequence). V was pared by 9 bases and J by 0 bases, with 15 bases between. CDR3 sequence reads: CASTRTANSNQPQHF. Here the CDR3 DNA reads TGTGCCAGCACTAGGACAGCTAATAGCAATCAGCCCCAGCATTTT.

The genes are TRBV19 and TRBJ2-1; TRBD1 matches 9 bases. Germline CDR1 LNHDA, CDR2 SQIVND (reference sequence). Losses at the gene ends were 7 bases for V and 9 bases for J; bases not matched to a gene: 7. CDR3 size: 13 residues. The CDR3 region is CASIVTGGSEQFF. CDR3 nucleotides: TGTGCCAGTATCGTTACAGGGGGCAGTGAGCAGTTCTTC.

As concerns this clone: One end of the junction fails to match germline, which may point to a read error. The J gene is TRBJ1-1, the V gene TRBV11-3, with D hard to call. The CDR3 has 13 amino acids. Germline CDR1 is SGHNT and CDR2 is YENEEA. CDR3 loop: CASSFDGNAEAFF. Here the CDR3 DNA reads TGTGCCAGCAGCTTTGACGGGAACGCTGAAGCTTTCTTT.

The rearrangement uses TRBV28 and TRBJ2-1; 11 bases fit TRBD2. The ends lost 5 bases at V and 3 bases at J; junction bases unmatched: 3. The CDR3 is 15 residues long. The germline CDR1 and CDR2 sequences are MDHEN and SYDVKM. The CDR3 here is CASSEGLADYNEQFF. As DNA, the CDR3 is TGTGCCAGCAGTGAGGGACTAGCGGACTACAATGAGCAGTTCTTC.